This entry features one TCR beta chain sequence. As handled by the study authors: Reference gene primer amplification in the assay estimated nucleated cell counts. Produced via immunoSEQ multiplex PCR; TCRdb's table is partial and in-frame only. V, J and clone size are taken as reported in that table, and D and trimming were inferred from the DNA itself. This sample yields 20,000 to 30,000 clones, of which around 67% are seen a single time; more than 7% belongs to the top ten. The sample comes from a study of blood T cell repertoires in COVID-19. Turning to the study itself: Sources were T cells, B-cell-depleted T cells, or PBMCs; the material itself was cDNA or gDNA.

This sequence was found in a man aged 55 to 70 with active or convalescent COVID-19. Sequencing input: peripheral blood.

The CDR3 spells CASGLALWGQSSYNSPLHF. CDR3 sequence (DNA): TGTGCTAGTGGTTTGGCCCTATGGGGGCAGAGCTCCTATAATTCACCCCTCCACTTT. The rearrangement joins TRBV12-5 to TRBJ1-6, with TRBD1 as a possible D gene (6 bases). The germline CDR1 and CDR2 sequences are LGHNT and FRNRAP. This CDR3 is built from 19 residues. Trimming pared 1 base from V and 0 bases from J, leaving 16 bases between.